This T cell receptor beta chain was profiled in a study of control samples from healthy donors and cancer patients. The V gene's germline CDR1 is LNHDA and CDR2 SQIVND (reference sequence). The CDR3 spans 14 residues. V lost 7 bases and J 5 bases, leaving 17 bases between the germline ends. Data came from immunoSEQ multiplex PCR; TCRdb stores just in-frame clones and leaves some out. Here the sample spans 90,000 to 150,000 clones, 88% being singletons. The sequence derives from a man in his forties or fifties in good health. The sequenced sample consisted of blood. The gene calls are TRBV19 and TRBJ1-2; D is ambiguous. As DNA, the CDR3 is TGTGCCAGTATTATGCCGGACGCCTCGTATGGCTACACCTTC. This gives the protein CASIMPDASYGYTF.